Listed here are 4 T cell receptor beta chains from one sample, sequenced in a study of T-cell memory formation after mild COVID-19. TCRdb re-analysed the 5' RACE reads in MiXCR, keeping a single row per CDR3 protein. The sample lists a few hundred thousand distinct CDR3 sequences; more than 15% were seen once. The specimen sequenced was PBMCs or a T cell subset sorted from them (not recorded which). These receptors were collected from a young man who had mild COVID-19 (a few samples of this study predate the infection). Cell type and time point are not known.

This clonotype has a handful of counts. As DNA, the CDR3 is TGCAGCGTTGCTCGGTTGAACACCGGGGAGCTGTTTTTT. Residues: CSVARLNTGELFF. V gene TRBV29-1 combines with J gene TRBJ2-2, with no clear D. The CDR3 length is 13 residues. Germline V CDR1 and CDR2: SQVTM, ANQGSEA. Trimming pared 4 bases from V and 1 base from J, leaving 7 bases between.

V usage is TRBV4-2 and J usage is TRBJ1-2, with no clear D. The CDR3 covers 13 residues. Germline V gives CDR1 LGHNA, CDR2 YNFKEQ. V lost 0 bases, J lost 7 bases, and 9 bases lay in between. The CDR3 reads CASSQDLYGGYTF. DNA of the CDR3: TGTGCCAGCAGCCAAGATTTATACGGTGGCTACACCTTC.

V usage is TRBV18 and J usage is TRBJ1-2; D gene uncertain. The V gene's germline CDR1 is KGHSH and CDR2 LQKENI. V lost 3 bases and J 3 bases, leaving 8 bases between the germline ends. This CDR3 region has 13 residues. The CDR3 loop reads CASSPEEDYGYTF. The CDR3 bases are TGTGCCAGCTCACCGGAGGAGGACTATGGCTACACCTTC.

Only a few counts were recorded for this clonotype. The chain has TRBV20-1 and TRBJ2-3, with 13 bases aligning to TRBD2. Germline CDR1 and CDR2: DFQATT and SNEGSKA (reference sequence). CDR3 size: 15 residues. V was clipped by 3 bases and J by 5 bases; unmatched bases: 5. The CDR3 coding sequence is TGCAGTGCTAGGGAAACTAGCGGGGGGGGAGATACGCAGTATTTT. Translated: CSARETSGGGDTQYF.